Below, one T cell receptor (beta chain) is given with its context. This clone is medium-sized (0.01 to 0.1%). The antigen it recognizes is unknown. Base-call qualities are not available, and no considerably larger clone is one nucleotide away. This record comes from a study of T cells in localized non-small cell lung cancer (TCRdb year 2020). Looking at the study overall: Comparing tumors with uninvolved tumor-adjacent lungs, the study looked at the T cell repertoires of hundreds of patients with early-stage NSCLC. The cohort comprised around 240 treatment-naïve NSCLC patients with resected, localized lung tumors. The mean age of the NSCLC patients was under 70 years, with 130 or so men and 100 to 110 women.

Based on the germline V gene, the CDR1 and CDR2 sequences are MGHRA and YSYEKL. From cysteine to phenylalanine, the CDR3 is 14 amino acids long. Of all the DNA, just the CDR3 is kept, 42 bases in frame from base 1. V loses 2 bases, J loses 5 bases, and the germline ends lie 12 bases apart. The immunoSEQ Assay was used to sequence TCR beta CDR3 regions from DNA. In the source study's methods: T cell density was computed as TCR beta template counts normalized to usable DNA estimated by amplifying housekeeping genes. Using the preseqR package, richness was estimated by extrapolating to 120,000 templates for tissue samples and 400,000 templates for PBMC samples. Clonality was taken to be one minus Pielou's evenness. Tissue-enriched TCRs were identified through differential abundance testing performed on productive amino-acid clonotypes, with a minimum total count of 5 and an alpha of 0.1. The Jaccard Index and the Morisita Overlap Index were used to quantify repertoire overlap between compartments. GLIPH grouped TCR beta CDR3s together with public tetramer-defined viral CDR3s, and a viral motif had to include at least three viral sequences and show V-gene enrichment. The table was pulled from immuneACCESS by TCRdb, which kept in-frame rearrangements only. Such tables lose some clones; where checked, under half of the loss comes from unresolved V genes, and the rest has no known cause. V, J and clone size were drawn from that table, and D and trimming were deduced from the DNA. In all, the sample holds about 3,100 clones, and roughly 40% of those were seen once. Under 9% of the sample is in the top ten clones.

Overall study results and their limits: Because the study design was exploratory, TCR variables were selected using unadjusted p-values without false-discovery rate correction. Because multi-region tumor sequencing was not done, intratumor heterogeneity could not be ruled out. Higher T cell density in blood was associated with longer overall survival, whereas higher clonality in adjacent lung was associated with shorter survival. A median of roughly 60 of the top 100 tumor clones were detected in paired uninvolved adjacent lung, and approximately 28 of these tumor clones were also found among the top 100 clones of the paired uninvolved adjacent lung. Uninvolved tumor-adjacent lung showed the highest T cell clonality, higher than tumor, which suggests more focused antigenic responses in the uninvolved tumor-adjacent lung.

Uninvolved adjacent lung was taken at least 2 cm from the tumor margin and confirmed free of atypia by two independent pathologists. At diagnosis, tumor, uninvolved tumor-adjacent lung and peripheral blood were collected and then preserved as a mix of FFPE and fresh-frozen material. The source was normal lung tissue next to the tumor, collected before any cancer treatment. The V gene is TRBV4-1 and the J gene is TRBJ1-2; confidence is insufficient to name the D gene. The TCR sequence derives from a woman aged 40-69 years with stage I lung adenocarcinoma. The sequence in DNA is TGCGCCAGCAGCCAACATGACGGAATTTATGGCTACACCTTC. This gives the protein CASSQHDGIYGYTF.